The 15 T cell receptor beta chains below come from one sample, sequenced in a study of blood T cell repertoires in COVID-19. The assay was immunoSEQ multiplex PCR, and TCRdb's table has in-frame clones only and misses some. In the table there are over 50,000 clones, 80% to 85% of which are singletons. Input material: peripheral blood. The receptors come from a man aged 55 to 70 with COVID-19, enrolled during active disease.

There are a few counts of this clone. This chain connects TRBV19 to TRBJ2-7; 9 nucleotides line up with TRBD2. The trim removed 5 bases at V and 5 bases at J, leaving 10 bases unmatched. From germline, CDR1 is LNHDA and CDR2 SQIVND (reference sequence). The CDR3 is 15 residues long. The CDR3 DNA reads as TGTGCCAGTAGTGACCAAGCGGGAGGTTCCCACGAGCAGTACTTC. It codes for CASSDQAGGSHEQYF.

This chain joins TRBV10-3 and TRBJ1-5, with 7 bases matching TRBD1. The CDR3 is made up of 15 amino acids. The germline gives CDR1 ENHRY, CDR2 SYGVKD. The J segment lost 3 bases and the V segment lost 0 bases, leaving 2 bases of the junction unmatched. Written as DNA, the CDR3 is TGTGCCATCAGTGAGTCTACAGGGGACAATCAGCCCCAGCATTTT. Its translation is CAISESTGDNQPQHF.

The chain carries TRBV6-1 and TRBJ2-7, with D possibly TRBD2 on 6 matching bases. Germline V gene data show CDR1 as MNHNS and CDR2 as SASEGT. The CDR3 runs to 14 residues. Trimming took off 2 bases at V and 2 bases at J, with 10 bases between the two ends. The CDR3 reads CASSERDSPYEQYF. DNA for the CDR3: TGTGCCAGCAGTGAACGGGACTCCCCCTACGAGCAGTACTTC.

The V and J genes are TRBV11-2 and TRBJ2-5; D may be TRBD1 (6 bases). Deletions cut 4 bases from V and 4 bases from J, with 19 bases between. The germline gives CDR1 SGHAT, CDR2 FQNNGV. The CDR3 contains 16 residues. The CDR3 DNA follows: TGTGCCAGCAGCTACGATGGGGCAGGGGCTCTAGAGACCCAGTACTTC. This sequence encodes CASSYDGAGALETQYF. The whole variable domain, filled in from reference TRBV11-2 and TRBJ2-5, reads EAGVAQSPRYKIIEKRQSVAFWCNPISGHATLYWYQQILGQGPKLLIQFQNNGVVDDSQLPKDRFSAERLKGVDSTLKIQPAKLEDSAVYLCASSYDGAGALETQYFGPGTRLLVL.

The V and J genes are TRBV27 and TRBJ2-7; no firm D call. With 6 bases removed from V and 3 bases from J, the gap between germline ends came to 6 bases. This CDR3 contains 11 residues. The germline V gene has CDR1 MNHEY and CDR2 SMNVEV (reference sequence). CDR3 sequence (DNA): TGTGCCAGCAGCCCCCTCTACGAGCAGTACTTC. As protein: CASSPLYEQYF.

V usage is TRBV19 and J usage is TRBJ2-1; possible D gene TRBD2, 5 bases. Looked up from germline, CDR1 is LNHDA and CDR2 is SQIVND (reference sequence). The ends were cut back, 7 bases at V and 0 bases at J, with 13 bases in the middle. The CDR3 runs to 15 residues. The CDR3 protein is CASIERRSSYNEQFF. Written as DNA, the CDR3 is TGTGCCAGTATTGAACGGAGGAGCTCCTACAATGAGCAGTTCTTC.

The chain employs TRBV7-9 and TRBJ2-1; 13 bases line up with TRBD2. The J segment lost 0 bases and the V segment lost 0 bases, leaving 5 bases of the junction unmatched. The germline V gene has CDR1 SEHNR and CDR2 FQNEAQ (reference sequence). The CDR3 extends over 19 amino acids. The CDR3 DNA follows: TGTGCCAGCAGCTTAGCGCGTCGGACTAGCGGGAGCTCCTACAATGAGCAGTTCTTC. Protein: CASSLARRTSGSSYNEQFF.

The chain links TRBV5-4 to TRBJ2-7; 10 nucleotides line up with TRBD2. V shed 1 base, J shed 6 bases, and the junction held 7 bases outside the gene matches. Germline CDR1 SGHNT, CDR2 YYREEE (reference sequence). The CDR3 extends over 15 amino acids. DNA of the CDR3: TGTGCCAGCAGCTTGTGGAGCGGGGGGGCCACCGAGCAGTACTTC. It is translated as CASSLWSGGATEQYF.

This clone was seen a few times. This chain links TRBV12-3 or TRBV12-4 with TRBJ2-7; D is unresolved. This CDR3 is built from 12 residues. The V end was cut by 3 bases, the J end by 3 bases, with 6 bases between. The CDR3 sequence is CASSFVHYEQYF. Written as DNA, the CDR3 is TGTGCCAGCAGTTTCGTACACTACGAGCAGTACTTC.

The CDR3 DNA follows: TGTGCTAGTGGTTTGTACACGGGGGGGCATTTAAACACTGAAGCTTTCTTT. This gives the protein CASGLYTGGHLNTEAFF. The V call is TRBV12-5, the J call TRBJ1-1; TRBD1 might be the D (6 bases). The V and J ends lost 2 bases and 2 bases respectively, with 18 bases between them. The CDR3 spans 17 residues. Per the germline V gene, CDR1 is LGHNT and CDR2 is FRNRAP.

The V call is TRBV19, the J call TRBJ2-5; the D gene is possibly TRBD2 (6 bases). The germline V gene encodes CDR1 LNHDA and CDR2 SQIVND (reference sequence). V lost 5 bases and J lost 5, with 15 bases in between. This CDR3 is built from 14 residues. CDR3 protein: CASSGGGGRETQYF. CDR3 bases: TGTGCCAGTAGTGGGGGAGGAGGTAGGGAGACCCAGTACTTC.

This chain uses TRBV10-3 with TRBJ2-1, with TRBD2 as a possible D gene (8 bases). This CDR3 is 16 amino acids long. Trimming stripped 7 bases from V and 5 bases from J, with 21 bases between. Germline V gene data show CDR1 as ENHRY and CDR2 as SYGVKD. The CDR3 sequence is CAITGPGGGRDNEQFF. CDR3 sequence (DNA): TGTGCCATCACCGGACCGGGAGGGGGCAGGGACAATGAGCAGTTCTTC.

The rearrangement links TRBV6-5 to TRBJ2-7; 7 bases agree with TRBD1. The CDR3 covers 16 residues. J was trimmed by 6 bases and V by 2 bases; bases with no gene match: 13. The germline CDR1 and CDR2 sequences are MNHEY and SVGAGI. This CDR3 reads CASSYPQGIGGGEQYF. The CDR3 DNA sequence: TGTGCCAGCAGTTACCCCCAGGGGATAGGGGGCGGCGAGCAGTACTTC.

The J gene is TRBJ1-5, the V gene TRBV6-5; D uncertain. Germline V lookup: CDR1 MNHEY, CDR2 SVGAGI. Trimming took 4 bases from V and 4 from J, leaving 17 bases between them. There are 16 residues in the CDR3. The CDR3 sequence is CASSSGSNGENQPQHF. The CDR3 DNA is TGTGCCAGCAGTTCCGGGAGTAACGGTGAGAATCAGCCCCAGCATTTT.

This clone showed up just once. The genes are TRBV10-1 and TRBJ2-7; 9 bases agree with TRBD1. Losses at the gene ends were 6 bases for V and 5 bases for J; bases not matched to a gene: 11. Per germline, CDR1 WNHNN and CDR2 SYGVQD (reference sequence). This CDR3 has 15 residues. The CDR3 DNA follows: TGCGCCAGCAGAGGGGGGCTAACAGGGGGCCACGAGCAGTACTTC. Its translation is CASRGGLTGGHEQYF.